Sequencing of this T cell receptor beta chain was carried out in a study of CD8 T cells in ankylosing spondylitis (TCRdb year 2017). Background on the whole study: The study set out to find disease-linked TCR variants by profiling T cell receptor beta repertoires in ankylosing spondylitis patients and healthy donors. The full study cohort comprised 25 ankylosing spondylitis patients and 85 to 120 healthy donors. Peripheral blood samples were taken, and synovial fluid was additionally collected from ankylosing spondylitis patients.

Here is what the overall study found, with its caveats: In peripheral blood, the disease-linked clones were found at relatively low frequencies and had a CD8+ phenotype. A TCR beta motif of eight highly homologous amino acid variants appeared characteristic of blood from ankylosing spondylitis patients. According to the report, matched synovial fluid samples from ankylosing spondylitis patients were significantly enriched for the disease-linked clones. Some of the motif variants had been reported before in the synovial fluid and blood of reactive arthritis patients, a finding that suggests common disease-initiation mechanisms.

A note on this clonotype: Its antigen is currently not known. The input lacks base qualities; no much larger clone sits a single base away.

CDR1 and CDR2, per the germline V gene, are SGHAT and FQNNGV. The CDR3 spans 16 residues, from the cysteine through the phenylalanine. Of the read, only the CDR3 DNA is kept; its 48 bases are in frame from base 1. Relative to germline, V is 1 base shorter and J is 0 bases shorter, with 11 bases between their ends. Sequenced using an Illumina HiSeq 2500. Quantitative 5'-RACE with molecular barcodes was the method used to prepare the TCR beta libraries. As for the authors' bioinformatics: To identify disease-linked TCR variants, a new computational method was used, one built on a probabilistic model of VDJ rearrangement. Starting from the raw public reads, TCRdb applied fastp trimming at Q25, assembled clones with MiXCR and retained in-frame beta chains. Here each entry gathers all rows of one CDR3 protein and keeps the most common genes and DNA. TCRdb, rather than the study authors, made the V and J calls. The sample data list about 300,000 distinct CDR3 sequences, and approximately 10% of these were observed just once. Roughly 9.2% of the sample is taken by the ten largest.

This chain is built from TRBV11-2 and TRBJ2-3; no D gene is confidently identified. This sequence originates from a female donor with ankylosing spondylitis or in good health (not recorded which). The sample comprised blood, either unsorted or a sorted T cell fraction (not recorded which). The CDR3 amino acid sequence is: CASSLVGPFSTDTQYF. Read as DNA, the sequence is TGTGCCAGCAGCTTAGTTGGACCGTTCAGCACAGATACGCAGTATTTT.